This T cell receptor beta chain came from a study of CD8+ T cells in alopecia areata. Whole-study context: Treated individuals took tofacitinib by mouth, 5 to 10 mg twice daily. Treated patients were scored for severity by percent of scalp affected. Study results and caveats: In scalp and blood, many expanded lesional clones persisted during tofacitinib.

This clone was found a few times. Its cognate antigen is unknown. Treatment indicated: oral pan-JAK inhibitor, 5-10 mg twice daily. Sequencing relied on a cDNA template that was reverse transcribed from extracted RNA. Here immunoSEQ multiplex PCR was the method, and the copy in TCRdb shows in-frame clones only, minus some. Of around 190,000 clones listed, around 60% are singletons. Material: CD4+ T cells sorted from blood, obtained at week 4, from a patient treated with tofacitinib. The sequence was collected from a human donor with alopecia areata.

The CDR3 protein is CSVELGDAFYYEQYF. The DNA of the CDR3 is TGCAGCGTTGAACTAGGGGACGCATTCTATTACGAGCAGTACTTC. The rearrangement joins TRBV29-1 to TRBJ2-7, with D perhaps TRBD1 or TRBD2 (5 bases each). This CDR3 is 15 amino acids long. Between the trimmed V and J ends, which lost 2 bases and 4 bases, there was a span of 18 bases. CDR1 and CDR2 (germline): SQVTM, ANQGSEA.